This passage covers 13 T cell receptor beta chains from one sample sequenced in a study of blood T cell repertoires in COVID-19. TCRdb's copy holds only in-frame clones and misses some; the assay was immunoSEQ multiplex PCR. Among 300,000 to 400,000 clones listed, 87% were seen once. Sequencing was performed on peripheral blood. All receptors come from a woman in her 50s who had recovered from COVID-19.

This clone was seen just once. The chain is built from TRBV7-2 and TRBJ2-4; possibly TRBD2 for D (7 bases). The germline V gene encodes CDR1 SGHTA and CDR2 FQGNSA. The V end was cut by 1 base, the J end by 0 bases, with 13 bases between. CDR3 length: 17 residues. DNA for the CDR3: TGTGCCAGCAGCTTAGTCCGGGGGGCAGTAGCCAAAAACATTCAGTACTTC. This sequence encodes CASSLVRGAVAKNIQYF.

This chain uses TRBV12-3 or TRBV12-4 with TRBJ2-7, with D tentatively TRBD2 (6 bases). Trimming shortened V by 6 bases and J by 3 bases, and 12 bases separated the two germline ends. The CDR3 totals 13 residues. The CDR3 here is CASRRDLNYEQYF. CDR3 coding DNA: TGTGCCAGCAGGCGGGACCTAAACTACGAGCAGTACTTC.

The chain employs TRBV9 and TRBJ2-3; D unresolved. The length of the CDR3 is 14 residues. The V gene's germline CDR1 is SGDLS and CDR2 YYNGEE. Trimming cost V 3 bases and J 2 bases, with 10 bases left between them. This CDR3 reads CASSAGWFTDTQYF. The CDR3 DNA follows: TGTGCCAGCAGCGCCGGTTGGTTCACAGATACGCAGTATTTT.

The chain combines TRBV7-2 with TRBJ2-3; 7 positions match TRBD2. The V gene end was trimmed by 5 bases and the J gene end by 5 bases; junction bases not matched to a gene: 10. CDR1 is SGHTA, CDR2 FQGNSA, per germline. The CDR3 is made up of 15 amino acids. In DNA form, the CDR3 reads TGTGCCAGCAGCCGGCGGACTAGAGGCGAAGATACGCAGTATTTT. Translating gives CASSRRTRGEDTQYF.

The V gene is TRBV6-5, the J gene TRBJ1-1, with 8 positions matching TRBD1. In germline, CDR1 is MNHEY, CDR2 SVGAGI. The V segment lost 5 bases and the J segment 5 bases; nucleotides outside the gene matches: 7. The CDR3 is 14 residues long. The CDR3 nucleotides are TGTGCCAGCAGTAGCAGACAGGGGTCTACTGAAGCTTTCTTT. As protein: CASSSRQGSTEAFF.

CDR3 sequence: CASSDRGSSGNTIYF. DNA for the CDR3: TGTGCCAGCTCCGACAGGGGAAGCTCTGGAAACACCATATATTTT. The chain combines TRBV18 with TRBJ1-3; 8 nucleotides agree with TRBD1. The CDR3 contains 15 residues. Germline V gene lookup returns CDR1 KGHSH and CDR2 LQKENI. V lost 6 bases, J lost 0 bases, and 4 bases stayed unmatched.

This clone was counted a few times. The chain uses TRBV29-1 and TRBJ2-1; 9 bases line up with TRBD1. Germline V gene data show CDR1 as SQVTM and CDR2 as ANQGSEA. The CDR3 length is 13 residues. Trimming at V came to 8 bases and at J to 6 bases, leaving 8 bases not matched to a gene. The CDR3, as DNA: TGCAGCTTGTCCGGGACAGGGCTCAATGAGCAGTTCTTC. It specifies CSLSGTGLNEQFF.

The rearrangement links TRBV20-1 to TRBJ2-3, with D perhaps matching TRBD2 (5 bases). V lost 3 bases, J lost 5 bases, and 12 bases lay in between. CDR1 and CDR2 (germline): DFQATT, SNEGSKA (reference sequence). The CDR3 extends over 13 amino acids. CDR3 protein: CSASRVAGDTQYF. CDR3 in DNA: TGCAGTGCTAGTCGGGTGGCGGGAGATACGCAGTATTTT.

The chain is built from TRBV28 and TRBJ2-7; TRBD2 matches 14 bases. The V gene's germline CDR1 is MDHEN and CDR2 SYDVKM. This CDR3 is built from 17 residues. Losses at the gene ends were 4 bases for V and 3 bases for J; bases not matched to a gene: 8. CDR3 in DNA: TGTGCCAGCAGTTCAACCGGGACTAGCGGGGGAGTCTACGAGCAGTACTTC. It codes for CASSSTGTSGGVYEQYF.

In DNA form, the CDR3 reads TGTGCCAGCAGCTGGACAGGAGAAGAGACCCAGTACTTC. It codes for CASSWTGEETQYF. The chain is built from TRBV5-5 and TRBJ2-5; 7 bases line up with TRBD1. Germline V gene data show CDR1 as SGHKS and CDR2 as YYEKEE (reference sequence). The CDR3 consists of 13 residues. V was pared by 3 bases and J by 3 bases, with 2 bases of the junction left unmatched.

This CDR3 reads CASRTGGREQYF. The CDR3 DNA reads as TGTGCCTCCCGGACAGGGGGACGAGAGCAGTACTTC. The chain has TRBV30 and TRBJ2-7; 10 bases line up with TRBD1. Per germline, CDR1 GTSNPN and CDR2 SVGIG (reference sequence). Trimming removed 7 bases from V and 7 bases from J; junction bases left unmatched: 7. This CDR3 has 12 residues.

V usage is TRBV6-2 or TRBV6-3 and J usage is TRBJ1-3, with no clear D. The CDR3 covers 12 residues. V shed 0 bases and J shed 9 bases, with 6 bases lying between them. CDR1 and CDR2 from the germline V gene are MNHEY and SVGEGT. For the CDR3, the DNA is TGTGCCAGCAGTTACTCGCCGAGCACCATATATTTT. As protein: CASSYSPSTIYF.

The chain links TRBV27 to TRBJ2-3, with TRBD2 matching 13 bases. The CDR3 spans 19 residues. Germline CDR1 is MNHEY and CDR2 is SMNVEV (reference sequence). After removal of 1 base from V and 5 bases from J, the junction contained 12 bases not matched to a gene. Here the CDR3 reads CASSLFVTSGGVPGDTQYF. The DNA of the CDR3 is TGTGCCAGCAGTTTATTCGTAACTAGCGGGGGGGTGCCGGGAGATACGCAGTATTTT.